The 17 T cell receptor beta chains listed next were all sequenced from one sample in a study of T cell responses to AZD1222 COVID-19 vaccine. TCRdb's table, derived via immunoSEQ multiplex PCR, lists solely in-frame clones and lacks some. Of around 200,000 clones detected, roughly 94% appear once; the ten largest clones hold roughly 1.7%. Here the sequenced sample was peripheral blood, taken 28 days after the second AZD1222 dose. These receptors came from an adult who received the AZD1222 COVID-19 vaccine.

The chain combines TRBV7-3 with TRBJ2-1; D remains ambiguous. Trimming pared 3 bases from V and 5 bases from J, leaving 11 bases between. The CDR3 runs to 14 residues. Germline lookup yields CDR1 SGHTA and CDR2 FQGTGA. This CDR3 reads CASSFDSDDNEQFF. The CDR3 region has the DNA TGTGCCAGCAGCTTTGACTCAGACGACAATGAGCAGTTCTTC.

Written as DNA, the CDR3 is TGTGCCAGCACCCCCAGGGGTTTTCTCAGCAATCAGCCCCAGCATTTT. This encodes CASTPRGFLSNQPQHF. V and J are TRBV28 and TRBJ1-5, with D perhaps matching TRBD1 (6 bases). The V end was cut by 7 bases, the J end by 1 base, with 17 bases between. Germline V gives CDR1 MDHEN, CDR2 SYDVKM. The CDR3 has 16 amino acids.

This chain joins TRBV19 and TRBJ2-5, with a tentative D call TRBD1 (7 bases). V was cut by 7 bases and J by 5 bases, with 20 bases left in between. Germline CDR1 is LNHDA and CDR2 is SQIVND (reference sequence). This CDR3 has 15 amino acids. The CDR3 region has the DNA TGTGCCAGTACGCCTCTCGGCAGGGGGAGGGAGACCCAGTACTTC. This codes for CASTPLGRGRETQYF.

The V call is TRBV5-6, the J call TRBJ2-7; 8 bases fit TRBD2. Germline lookup yields CDR1 SGHDT and CDR2 YYEEEE. Trimming cost V 4 bases and J 3 bases; bases outside gene matches: 9. This CDR3 contains 15 residues. In nucleotides, the CDR3 is TGTGCCAGCAGCCCTCGACTAGCGCAACGCTACGAGCAGTACTTC. Translated: CASSPRLAQRYEQYF. Full variable domain (missing parts from reference TRBV5-6 and TRBJ2-7): DAGVTQSPTHLIKTRGQQVTLRCSPKSGHDTVSWYQQALGQGPQFIFQYYEEEERQRGNFPDRFSGHQFPNYSSELNVNALLLGDSALYLCASSPRLAQRYEQYFGPGTRLTVT.

The V and J genes are TRBV5-1 and TRBJ1-1; TRBD1 aligns across 7 bases. CDR1 and CDR2 (germline): SGHRS, YFSETQ. The CDR3 is made up of 14 amino acids. With V trimmed by 4 bases and J by 7 bases, 10 bases remained unmatched. CDR3 amino acids: CASSQGQITNEAFF. CDR3 bases: TGCGCCAGCAGCCAGGGACAGATAACGAATGAAGCTTTCTTT.

The table lists this clone with a few counts. The rearrangement joins TRBV28 to TRBJ1-6; tentatively, D is TRBD1 (6 bases). V dropped 8 bases and J dropped 7 bases, with 15 bases sitting between them. The germline V gene has CDR1 MDHEN and CDR2 SYDVKM. The CDR3 sequence is 14 residues long. CDR3 nucleotides: TGTGCCAGCTATATCACAGGGACCAATTCACCCCTCCACTTT. Protein product: CASYITGTNSPLHF.

The chain links TRBV11-2 to TRBJ2-7; the D gene is possibly TRBD2 (6 bases). V was shortened by 1 base and J by 0 bases, with 13 bases between the two germline ends. Per germline, CDR1 SGHAT and CDR2 FQNNGV. CDR3 length: 16 residues. The CDR3 loop reads CASSLVGHGSSYEQYF. The CDR3 coding sequence is TGTGCCAGCAGCTTAGTCGGACACGGGAGCTCCTACGAGCAGTACTTC.

The chain uses TRBV12-5 and TRBJ1-2, with D unclear. This CDR3 spans 13 amino acids. Germline-derived CDR1 and CDR2 are LGHNT and FRNRAP. Trimming took off 3 bases at V and 5 bases at J, with 10 bases between the two ends. CDR3 in DNA: TGTGCTAGTGGTTTCGGGCCCGATTATGGCTACACCTTC. Amino acids: CASGFGPDYGYTF.

Only one count was recorded for this clone. The chain joins TRBV5-1 to TRBJ2-3; unclear D gene. V was pared by 3 bases and J by 6 bases, with 11 bases between. Germline CDR1 and CDR2: SGHRS and YFSETQ. The CDR3 contains 13 residues. DNA of the CDR3: TGCGCCAGCAGCTCCCATGGTCCCGATACGCAGTATTTT. It translates to CASSSHGPDTQYF.

The V gene is TRBV5-4, the J gene TRBJ1-6; possibly TRBD1 for D (6 bases). V lost 4 bases and J lost 7, with 12 bases in between. From germline, CDR1 is SGHNT and CDR2 YYREEE (reference sequence). The CDR3 length is 14 residues. The CDR3 DNA reads as TGTGCCAGCAGCCCAGGACAGCCGAATTCACCCCTCCACTTT. This encodes CASSPGQPNSPLHF.

The chain employs TRBV27 and TRBJ1-5; 7 nucleotides agree with TRBD1. The CDR3 consists of 15 residues. Germline V gene data show CDR1 as MNHEY and CDR2 as SMNVEV (reference sequence). With 4 bases clipped from V and 5 bases from J, the junction kept 8 bases outside the gene matches. This chain's CDR3 is CASSSADRIDQPQHF. For the CDR3, the DNA is TGTGCCAGCAGTTCGGCGGACAGGATCGATCAGCCCCAGCATTTT.

CDR3 nucleotides: TGTGCCAGCAGCTTAGTGGCTAGCACAACGAATGAGCAGTTCTTC. Amino acids: CASSLVASTTNEQFF. The chain employs TRBV11-2 and TRBJ2-1, with D possibly TRBD2 on 5 matching bases. Trimming took off 1 base at V and 7 bases at J, with 14 bases between the two ends. The germline V gene has CDR1 SGHAT and CDR2 FQNNGV. This CDR3 is built from 15 residues.

This clone was recorded only once. The V and J genes are TRBV10-2 and TRBJ2-1, with 7 bases matching TRBD2. Germline V CDR1 and CDR2: WSHSY, SAAADI. V lost 7 bases and J lost 2; bases outside the gene matches: 8. The CDR3 is 15 residues long. CDR3 sequence (DNA): TGCGCCAGCAAGCTTGAGGGAGGGCCCTACAATGAGCAGTTCTTC. It specifies CASKLEGGPYNEQFF.

The gene calls are TRBV13 and TRBJ2-5, with no clear D. CDR1 and CDR2 from the germline V gene are PRHDT and FYEKMQ (reference sequence). The V gene lost 2 bases and the J gene lost 2 bases, with 9 bases spanning the gap. CDR3 size: 14 residues. CDR3 residues: CASSLQRTQETQYF. The CDR3 region has the DNA TGTGCCAGCAGCTTACAGAGAACACAAGAGACCCAGTACTTC.

The chain links TRBV30 to TRBJ2-7, with D possibly TRBD1 on 6 matching bases. CDR1 GTSNPN and CDR2 SVGIG come from the germline V gene (reference sequence). This CDR3 has 16 residues. V lost 1 base, J lost 1 base, and 17 bases lay in between. The CDR3 loop is CAWSGLGRGSSYEQYF. DNA for the CDR3: TGTGCCTGGAGTGGGTTGGGCAGGGGTTCGTCCTACGAGCAGTACTTC.

The chain is built from TRBV6-6 and TRBJ1-2; 8 bases are shared with TRBD1. After removal of 7 bases from V and 5 bases from J, the junction contained 12 bases not matched to a gene. The CDR3 length is 15 residues. Germline V gene lookup returns CDR1 MNHNY and CDR2 SVGAGI (reference sequence). The DNA of the CDR3 is TGTGCCAGCACCTCCGGGACAGGAGATTCATATGGCTACACCTTC. As protein: CASTSGTGDSYGYTF.

CDR3 region: CATSDFFNEQFF. The CDR3 DNA reads TGTGCCACCAGTGATTTCTTTAATGAGCAGTTCTTC. This chain links TRBV24-1 with TRBJ2-1, with unresolved D. CDR3 length: 12 residues. Per the germline V gene, CDR1 is KGHDR and CDR2 is SFDVKD. Trimming removed 1 base at V and 7 bases at J, with 4 bases between.